The next 7 T cell receptor beta chains were all read from a single sample in a study of early T cells in non-severe SARS-CoV-2 infection. One entry per CDR3 protein results from TCRdb running MiXCR on the 5' RACE reads. The table has over 95,000 distinct CDR3 sequences, around a sixth seen once. The sequenced sample consisted of whole blood. The receptor set was obtained from an adult who was a healthcare worker with PCR-confirmed SARS-CoV-2 infection or an uninfected control (not recorded which).

The V gene is TRBV29-1, the J gene TRBJ2-1, with 8 positions matching TRBD2. Germline assignment: CDR1 SQVTM and CDR2 ANQGSEA. There are 13 residues in the CDR3. V lost 6 bases to trimming and J lost 4 bases; unmatched junction nucleotides: 5. The CDR3 loop is CSVAGVIYNEQFF. CDR3 DNA sequence: TGCAGCGTAGCGGGAGTCATTTACAATGAGCAGTTCTTC.

V usage is TRBV6-5 and J usage is TRBJ2-1, with 11 nucleotides matching TRBD2. The trim removed 5 bases at V and 0 bases at J, leaving 15 bases unmatched. The CDR3 spans 20 residues. Germline V CDR1 and CDR2: MNHEY, SVGAGI. CDR3 in DNA: TGTGCCAGCAGTCGCCTAAGGACTAGCGGGCGGGATAGCTCCTACAATGAGCAGTTCTTC. This codes for CASSRLRTSGRDSSYNEQFF.

The chain is built from TRBV11-2 and TRBJ2-7; possible D gene TRBD1, 5 bases. The CDR3 is made up of 15 amino acids. V dropped 1 base and J dropped 1 base, with 11 bases sitting between them. Germline V lookup: CDR1 SGHAT, CDR2 FQNNGV. CDR3 loop: CASSLVTGRSYEQYF. DNA for the CDR3: TGTGCCAGCAGCTTAGTCACAGGCCGTTCCTACGAGCAGTACTTC.

This clonotype was seen many times. The V gene is TRBV7-9, the J gene TRBJ1-6, with a weak D call TRBD1 (5 bases). V lost 5 bases and J 14 bases, leaving 22 bases between the germline ends. Germline V gene lookup returns CDR1 SEHNR and CDR2 FQNEAQ (reference sequence). The CDR3 loop spans 15 amino acids. The CDR3 region has the DNA TGTGCCAGCAGCCCCGGGCGAGACAGCGAACGGTCCCTCCACTTT. Protein: CASSPGRDSERSLHF.

The table lists this clonotype with many counts. The chain joins TRBV5-6 to TRBJ2-1; TRBD1 is a possible D gene (6 bases). CDR3 length: 11 amino acids. Germline CDR1 SGHDT, CDR2 YYEEEE. The V and J ends lost 1 base and 10 bases respectively, with 6 bases between them. CDR3 sequence reads: CASSLQGEQFF. CDR3 nucleotides: TGTGCCAGCAGCTTGCAGGGGGAGCAGTTCTTC.

The sample holds a few counts of this clonotype. The chain combines TRBV5-1 with TRBJ2-1; 8 positions match TRBD2. There are 16 residues in the CDR3. The junction had 6 bases not matched to a gene; V was cut back by 4 bases and J by 0 bases. Germline CDR1 and CDR2: SGHRS and YFSETQ. CDR3 sequence: CASSVIAGSSYNEQFF. The CDR3 nucleotides are TGCGCCAGCAGCGTAATAGCGGGGAGCTCCTACAATGAGCAGTTCTTC.

This clonotype was counted between two and nine times. The rearrangement uses TRBV10-3 and TRBJ2-1, with D possibly matching TRBD1 (5 bases). The CDR3 is 14 residues long. Trimming stripped 7 bases from V and 8 bases from J, with 18 bases between. Germline CDR1 reads ENHRY; CDR2 reads SYGVKD. This CDR3 reads CAITMTASRDEQFF. Written as DNA, the CDR3 is TGTGCCATCACCATGACAGCCTCCCGGGATGAGCAGTTCTTC.